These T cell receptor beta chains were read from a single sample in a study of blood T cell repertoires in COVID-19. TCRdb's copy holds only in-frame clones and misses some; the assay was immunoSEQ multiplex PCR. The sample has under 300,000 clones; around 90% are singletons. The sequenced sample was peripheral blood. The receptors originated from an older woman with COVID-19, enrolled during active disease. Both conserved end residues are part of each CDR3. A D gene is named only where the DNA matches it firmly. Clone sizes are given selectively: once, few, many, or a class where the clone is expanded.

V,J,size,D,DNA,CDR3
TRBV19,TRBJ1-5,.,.,TGTGCCAGTAGAGGGGCTTACCAGCATTTT,CASRGAYQHF
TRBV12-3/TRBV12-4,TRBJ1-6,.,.,TGTGCCAGCAGTTCCGGGATATCACCACCCCTCCACTTT,CASSSGISPPLHF
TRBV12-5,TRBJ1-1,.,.,TGTGCTAGTGGTTTGGCCGTGAACACTGAAGCTTTCTTT,CASGLAVNTEAFF
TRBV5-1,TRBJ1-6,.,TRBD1,TGCGCCAGCAGCTTGGAGGCGACAGGGAATAATTCACCCCTCCACTTT,CASSLEATGNNSPLHF
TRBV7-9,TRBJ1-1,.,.,TGTGCCAGCAGCTACGGTCAGGGCACTGAAGCTTTCTTT,CASSYGQGTEAFF
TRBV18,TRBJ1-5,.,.,TGTGCCAGCTCACCAGGGGGGGGCAATCAGCCCCAGCATTTT,CASSPGGGNQPQHF
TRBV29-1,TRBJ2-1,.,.,TGCAGCGCTTTAGGCGGGCAGTTTTCCTACAATGAGCAGTTCTTC,CSALGGQFSYNEQFF
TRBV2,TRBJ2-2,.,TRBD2,TGTGCCAGCAGTGAGCTAGCGGGGGACACCGGGGAGCTGTTTTTT,CASSELAGDTGELFF
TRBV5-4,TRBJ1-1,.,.,TGTGCCAGCAGTCCCGGGACACATAACACTGAAGCTTTCTTT,CASSPGTHNTEAFF
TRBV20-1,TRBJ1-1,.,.,TGCAGTGCTAGTCAGGCCTTGAACACTGAAGCTTTCTTT,CSASQALNTEAFF
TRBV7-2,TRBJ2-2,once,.,TGTGCCAGCAGCTTTTACTTCGGGGAGCTGTTTTTT,CASSFYFGELFF
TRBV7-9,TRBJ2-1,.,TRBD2,TGTGCCAGCAGACCAATTTTACTAGCGGGGGGGTACAATGAGCAGTTCTTC,CASRPILLAGGYNEQFF
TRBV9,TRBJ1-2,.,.,TGTGCCAGCAGCGTAGCAGGGGATGAACATGGCTACACCTTC,CASSVAGDEHGYTF
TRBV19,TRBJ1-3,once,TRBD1,TGTGCCAGTAGGAAGACAGGGGGCCTCCTCTCTGGAAACACCATATATTTT,CASRKTGGLLSGNTIYF
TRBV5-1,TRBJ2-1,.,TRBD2,TGCGCCAGCAGTTCTGCTAGCGGGGGGATCTACAATGAGCAGTTCTTC,CASSSASGGIYNEQFF
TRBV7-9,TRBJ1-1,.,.,TGTGCCAGCAGCCCGCCGGGGACAGAAGCTTTCTTT,CASSPPGTEAFF
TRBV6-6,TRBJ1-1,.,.,TGTGCCAGCAGGCCCGCGGGGGGGGAGATTGGGGCTTTCTTT,CASRPAGGEIGAFF
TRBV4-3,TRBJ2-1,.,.,TGCGCCAGCAGCCATGGCAGAGGGGCTAGCGCCCCGTTCTTC,CASSHGRGASAPFF
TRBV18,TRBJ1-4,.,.,TGTGCCAGCTCACCACAGGCCGCGGTCGGTGAAAAACTGTTTTTT,CASSPQAAVGEKLFF
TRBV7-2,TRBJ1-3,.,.,TGTGCCAGCACCGAAGGGGGGGGCAATACTGGAAACACCATATATTTT,CASTEGGGNTGNTIYF
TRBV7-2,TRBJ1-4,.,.,TGTGCCAGCAGCTTATTCCCTCTCAGGGTTGCAACTAATGAAAAACTGTTTTTT,CASSLFPLRVATNEKLFF
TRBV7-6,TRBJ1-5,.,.,TGTGCCAGCAGCTTATTCCCAGGGAATCAGCCCCAGCATTTT,CASSLFPGNQPQHF
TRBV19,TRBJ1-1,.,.,TGTGCCAGTAGTTTACCCGCAGGGCGAGAAACTGAAGCTTTCTTT,CASSLPAGRETEAFF
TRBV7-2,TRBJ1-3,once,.,TGTGCCAGCAGCTTAACTAGCTCTGGAAACACCATATATTTT,CASSLTSSGNTIYF
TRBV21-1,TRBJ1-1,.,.,TGTGCCAGCAGCAAAGCGGACATGGGGGGACGGGACACTGAAGCTTTCTTT,CASSKADMGGRDTEAFF